These 25 T cell receptor beta chains came from one sample sequenced in a study of T cells after yellow fever vaccination. Each CDR3 protein is one row after TCRdb ran MiXCR on the 5' RACE reads. This sample yields some 350,000 distinct CDR3 sequences, of which roughly 4.3% are seen a single time; roughly 25% belongs to the top ten. Here the sequenced sample was PBMCs, taken 5 days after the yellow fever booster vaccination. These receptors all come from a man aged 18 to 30 who received the YFV17D yellow fever vaccine.

The chain uses TRBV20-1 and TRBJ1-5; a possible D gene is TRBD1 (6 bases). The V and J ends lost 0 bases and 1 base respectively, with 13 bases between them. Germline values: CDR1 DFQATT, CDR2 SNEGSKA (reference sequence). CDR3 size: 16 residues. Written as DNA, the CDR3 is TGCAGTGCTAGAGAACGGGGGCAGTTGAGCAATCAGCCCCAGCATTTT. This encodes CSARERGQLSNQPQHF.

This chain connects TRBV10-3 to TRBJ1-5; possible D gene TRBD1, 5 bases. Trimming stripped 1 base from V and 7 bases from J, with 14 bases between. Germline V gene sequence: CDR1 ENHRY, CDR2 SYGVKD. The CDR3 sequence is 15 residues long. For the CDR3, the DNA is TGTGCCATCAGTGAGTTCGGGTACCGGGGGCAGCCCCAGCATTTT. It encodes CAISEFGYRGQPQHF.

CDR3 protein: CASSLSGVAEAFF. CDR3 coding DNA: TGTGCCAGCAGCCTCTCGGGGGTCGCTGAAGCTTTCTTT. The rearrangement uses TRBV12-3 or TRBV12-4 and TRBJ1-1; D may be TRBD1 (5 bases). Trimming shortened V by 6 bases and J by 6 bases, and 14 bases separated the two germline ends. There are 13 residues in the CDR3.

A few counts support this clonotype. The chain recombines TRBV5-1 with TRBJ1-1, with D perhaps TRBD1 (6 bases). CDR1 and CDR2 (germline): SGHRS, YFSETQ. The CDR3 length is 14 residues. Between the trimmed V and J ends, which lost 4 bases and 1 base, there was a span of 11 bases. Here the CDR3 reads CASSPGAQNTEAFF. The CDR3 DNA is TGCGCCAGCAGCCCAGGGGCCCAGAACACTGAAGCTTTCTTT. The whole variable domain, remainder taken from reference TRBV5-1 and TRBJ1-1, is KAGVTQTPRYLIKTRGQQVTLSCSPISGHRSVSWYQQTPGQGLQFLFEYFSETQRNKGNFPGRFSGRQFSNSRSEMNVSTLELGDSALYLCASSPGAQNTEAFFGQGTRLTVV.

There are many counts of this clonotype. The J gene is TRBJ2-5, the V gene TRBV6-5; 8 bases match TRBD2. Germline assignment: CDR1 MNHEY and CDR2 SVGAGI. This CDR3 is built from 14 residues. The junction had 6 bases not matched to a gene; V was cut back by 6 bases and J by 3 bases. The CDR3 bases are TGTGCCAGCAGCTCGGGACTAGGTGAAGAGACCCAGTACTTC. Protein: CASSSGLGEETQYF.

This clonotype was picked up many times. The chain recombines TRBV5-1 with TRBJ2-3; 13 positions match TRBD2. The CDR3 covers 16 residues. The germline V gene encodes CDR1 SGHRS and CDR2 YFSETQ. V lost 5 bases to trimming and J lost 3 bases; unmatched junction nucleotides: 6. Here the CDR3 DNA reads TGCGCCAGCAGGAGGACTAGCGGGGGACCAACAGATACGCAGTATTTT. This encodes CASRRTSGGPTDTQYF.

This clonotype was seen many times. The CDR3 loop reads CASRLRRDNTGELFF. As DNA, the CDR3 is TGCGCCAGCAGACTGCGGCGGGACAACACCGGGGAGCTGTTTTTT. The V and J genes are TRBV5-1 and TRBJ2-2; possibly TRBD2 for D (6 bases). The germline CDR1 and CDR2 sequences are SGHRS and YFSETQ. The CDR3 runs to 15 residues. Trimming shortened V by 5 bases and J by 2 bases, and 13 bases separated the two germline ends.

This clonotype was detected a few times. For the CDR3, the DNA is TGTGCCAGCAGCGTTCTCAGCGGGGGGGCAGATACGCAGTATTTT. This gives the protein CASSVLSGGADTQYF. The V gene is TRBV9, the J gene TRBJ2-3, with 10 bases lining up with TRBD2. CDR1 SGDLS and CDR2 YYNGEE come from the germline V gene. J gave up 4 bases and V 2 bases, and 4 bases lay outside the gene matches. The CDR3 runs to 15 residues.

The chain couples TRBV4-1 to TRBJ1-3, with D possibly being TRBD1 (6 bases). Trimming cost V 0 bases and J 5 bases, with 17 bases left between them. Germline loops: CDR1 MGHRA, CDR2 YSYEKL. This CDR3 spans 17 amino acids. The CDR3 loop reads CASSQDQHREFRNTIYF. Here the CDR3 DNA reads TGCGCCAGCAGCCAAGATCAGCACAGGGAGTTTAGAAACACCATATATTTT.

This clonotype was seen more than once but under ten times. This sequence joins TRBV5-1 and TRBJ1-4, with 7 bases identical to TRBD1. Germline CDR1 and CDR2: SGHRS and YFSETQ. J gave up 7 bases and V 5 bases, and 5 bases lay outside the gene matches. This CDR3 comprises 13 residues. The DNA for the CDR3 is TGCGCCAGCAGAACGACAGGGTCTGAAAAACTGTTTTTT. It specifies CASRTTGSEKLFF.

The table lists this clonotype with a few counts. The chain has TRBV10-3 and TRBJ2-7; 12 positions agree with TRBD1. The CDR3 loop spans 15 amino acids. CDR1 is ENHRY and CDR2 is SYGVKD in the germline V gene. V lost 2 bases and J lost 5; bases outside the gene matches: 4. The CDR3 here is CAISETGQGADEQYF. The CDR3 bases are TGTGCCATCAGTGAGACGGGACAGGGGGCGGACGAGCAGTACTTC.

The table lists this clonotype with many counts. The rearrangement joins TRBV7-3 to TRBJ2-1; TRBD2 agrees at 8 bases. Germline CDR1 and CDR2: SGHTA and FQGTGA. V trimming: 1 base; J trimming: 0 bases; junction bases outside the gene matches: 2. This CDR3 has 16 amino acids. CDR3: CASSLMAGGSYNEQFF. In DNA form, the CDR3 reads TGTGCCAGCAGCTTAATGGCGGGGGGCTCCTACAATGAGCAGTTCTTC.

This clonotype occurred many times. The J gene is TRBJ2-6, the V gene TRBV5-1; D call uncertain. V lost 3 bases to trimming and J lost 1 base, with 26 bases between them. The germline V gene encodes CDR1 SGHRS and CDR2 YFSETQ. This CDR3 spans 21 amino acids. CDR3 sequence: CASSSLRTGREMSSGANVLTF. The CDR3 coding sequence is TGCGCCAGCAGCTCACTCCGAACCGGCAGAGAAATGTCTTCTGGGGCCAACGTCCTGACTTTC. The entire variable domain, with the rest obtained from reference TRBV5-1 and TRBJ2-6, is as follows: KAGVTQTPRYLIKTRGQQVTLSCSPISGHRSVSWYQQTPGQGLQFLFEYFSETQRNKGNFPGRFSGRQFSNSRSEMNVSTLELGDSALYLCASSSLRTGREMSSGANVLTFGAGSRLTVL.

The chain uses TRBV7-8 and TRBJ1-1; 9 bases are a match to TRBD1. The germline V gene encodes CDR1 SGHVS and CDR2 FQNEAQ. V trimming: 5 bases; J trimming: 3 bases; junction bases outside the gene matches: 10. This CDR3 comprises 16 residues. The chain's CDR3 is CASSPPDRGRDTEAFF. CDR3 DNA sequence: TGTGCCAGCAGCCCACCGGACAGGGGACGGGACACTGAAGCTTTCTTT.

This clonotype has only a few counts. The chain joins TRBV12-3 or TRBV12-4 to TRBJ1-2, with D possibly matching TRBD1 (5 bases). V lost 4 bases, J lost 1 base, and 7 bases lay in between. This CDR3 contains 13 residues. CDR3: CASSWGDNYGYTF. The CDR3 bases are TGTGCCAGCAGTTGGGGGGATAACTATGGCTACACCTTC.

The rearrangement joins TRBV7-2 to TRBJ1-5; 7 bases align to TRBD1. V lost 6 bases, J lost 7 bases, and 9 bases stayed unmatched. The CDR3 extends over 14 amino acids. Germline V gene lookup returns CDR1 SGHTA and CDR2 FQGNSA. Here the CDR3 DNA reads TGTGCCAGCAGTCACGACAGGGCCGGGCAGCCCCAGCATTTT. This encodes CASSHDRAGQPQHF.

This clonotype was counted ten times or more. The DNA of the CDR3 is TGCGCCAGCAGCCCCCGAGGCCACCAAGAGACCCAGTACTTC. It codes for CASSPRGHQETQYF. The rearrangement joins TRBV4-1 to TRBJ2-5; D not certain. Trimming left V 4 bases short and J 0 bases short, with 9 bases between. The CDR3 contains 14 residues. Germline CDR1 is MGHRA and CDR2 is YSYEKL.

The table lists this clonotype with a few counts. V usage is TRBV5-1 and J usage is TRBJ2-3; a weak D match, TRBD1 (5 bases). The length of the CDR3 is 13 residues. The V and J ends lost 6 bases and 0 bases respectively, with 8 bases between them. CDR1 is SGHRS, CDR2 YFSETQ, per germline. This chain's CDR3 is CASKQASTDTQYF. The DNA of the CDR3 is TGCGCCAGCAAACAGGCTAGCACAGATACGCAGTATTTT.

The chain has TRBV20-1 and TRBJ2-1; 7 bases match TRBD1. The CDR3 is 12 amino acids. The germline V gene encodes CDR1 DFQATT and CDR2 SNEGSKA (reference sequence). Trimming at V came to 5 bases and at J to 8 bases, leaving 6 bases not matched to a gene. The CDR3 spells CSAYNQGDEQFF. The CDR3 DNA reads as TGCAGTGCTTACAACCAGGGGGATGAGCAGTTCTTC.

This clonotype was counted a few times. The J gene is TRBJ2-2, the V gene TRBV19; TRBD1 is a possible D gene (5 bases). There are 14 residues in the CDR3. Looked up from germline, CDR1 is LNHDA and CDR2 is SQIVND (reference sequence). Trimming removed 7 bases from V and 0 bases from J, with 9 bases in between. In DNA form, the CDR3 reads TGTGCCAGTACCTTGGGGCCGAACACCGGGGAGCTGTTTTTT. Translating it yields CASTLGPNTGELFF.

In its sample, this clonotype was seen a few times. The chain couples TRBV27 to TRBJ2-3; 14 bases agree with TRBD2. V was pared by 5 bases and J by 0 bases, with 10 bases of the junction left unmatched. CDR3 length: 19 amino acids. Germline V gives CDR1 MNHEY, CDR2 SMNVEV (reference sequence). The CDR3 DNA is TGTGCCAGCAGTCACCGCGGGACTAGCGGGGGTGCGAGCACAGATACGCAGTATTTT. It encodes CASSHRGTSGGASTDTQYF.

The CDR3: CAIWDPGGNTEAFF. The CDR3 region has the DNA TGTGCCATCTGGGACCCAGGTGGAAACACTGAAGCTTTCTTT. The V call is TRBV10-3, the J call TRBJ1-1, with D perhaps TRBD1 (5 bases). This CDR3 comprises 14 residues. Germline CDR1 reads ENHRY; CDR2 reads SYGVKD. With 8 bases removed from V and 2 bases from J, the gap between germline ends came to 15 bases.

This clonotype turned up a few times. This chain uses TRBV25-1 with TRBJ1-5; a possible D gene is TRBD1 (5 bases). The germline V gene has CDR1 MGHDK and CDR2 SYGVNS. The CDR3 runs to 14 residues. Trimming removed 3 bases at V and 4 bases at J, with 10 bases between. The CDR3, as DNA: TGTGCCAGCAGTGAGGCGGGGGGGAATCAGCCCCAGCATTTT. Protein product: CASSEAGGNQPQHF.

This rearrangement joins TRBV7-2 to TRBJ2-5; 8 bases align to TRBD2. CDR3 length equals 13 residues. The germline V gene has CDR1 SGHTA and CDR2 FQGNSA. The V segment lost 10 bases and the J segment 1 base; nucleotides outside the gene matches: 5. The CDR3 DNA reads TGTGCCACGGGGGGGGGGCTCCAAGAGACCCAGTACTTC. Its protein product is CATGGGLQETQYF. Looking up the rest from reference TRBV7-2 and TRBJ2-5 gives the full variable domain: GAGVSQSPSNKVTEKGKDVELRCDPISGHTALYWYRQSLGQGLEFLIYFQGNSAPDKSGLPSDRFSAERTGGSVSTLTIQRTQQEDSAVYLCATGGGLQETQYFGPGTRLLVL.

This clonotype was observed many times. The genes are TRBV20-1 and TRBJ2-2; D perhaps matches TRBD1 (6 bases). Trimming left V 6 bases short and J 6 bases short, with 17 bases between. CDR3 size: 14 residues. Germline CDR1 reads DFQATT; CDR2 reads SNEGSKA (reference sequence). The CDR3 nucleotides read TGCAGTGCGCCGGGACACGCGGAGTCCGGGGAGCTGTTTTTT. Encoded protein: CSAPGHAESGELFF.